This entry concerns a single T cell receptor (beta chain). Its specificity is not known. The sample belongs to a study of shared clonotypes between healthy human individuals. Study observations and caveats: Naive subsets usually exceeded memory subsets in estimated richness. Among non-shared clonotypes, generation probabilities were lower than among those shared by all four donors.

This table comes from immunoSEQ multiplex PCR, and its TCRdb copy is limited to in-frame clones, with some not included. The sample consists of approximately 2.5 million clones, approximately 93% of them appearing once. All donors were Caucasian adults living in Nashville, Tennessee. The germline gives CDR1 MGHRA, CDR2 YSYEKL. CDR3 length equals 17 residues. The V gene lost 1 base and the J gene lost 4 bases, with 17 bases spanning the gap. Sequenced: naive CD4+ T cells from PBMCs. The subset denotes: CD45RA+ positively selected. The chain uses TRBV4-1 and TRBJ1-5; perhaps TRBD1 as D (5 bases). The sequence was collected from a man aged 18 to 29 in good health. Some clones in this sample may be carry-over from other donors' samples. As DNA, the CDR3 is TGCGCCAGCAGCCAAGGCCGACGGGGCAAACTTAATCAGCCCCAGCATTTT. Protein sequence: CASSQGRRGKLNQPQHF.